These 21 T cell receptor beta chains came from one sample sequenced in a study of regulatory T cells in long-lasting Graves disease. Time point in this sample: persistent/refractory GD, antithyroid drugs over 5 years with positive TRAb. RNA isolated from PBMCs was used to make the TCR library. Libraries of TCR beta came from iRepertoire HTBI primers plus Arm-PCR of CDR3 regions. TCRdb ran MiXCR on the multiplex PCR reads and lists one entry per CDR3 protein. In the table there are about 290,000 distinct CDR3 sequences, 22% of which are singletons. The starting material was peripheral blood mononuclear cells (PBMCs), obtained when the disease was refractory, from a patient treated with antithyroid drugs. Receptor source: a female donor with Graves disease.

This clonotype was seen repeatedly, ten times or more. The chain employs TRBV6-1 and TRBJ1-1, with no clear D. CDR3 length: 12 residues. The ends were cut back, 5 bases at V and 0 bases at J, with 4 bases in the middle. CDR1 is MNHNS and CDR2 is SASEGT in the germline V gene. In nucleotides, the CDR3 is TGTGCCAGCAGTCGAGTGAACACTGAAGCTTTCTTT. Amino acids: CASSRVNTEAFF.

CDR3 nucleotide sequence: TGTGCCAGCAGACTACAGGGGGCGCTTTCGGATGGCTACACCTTC. Translated, it gives CASRLQGALSDGYTF. The V call is TRBV27, the J call TRBJ1-2; TRBD1 aligns across 9 bases. Germline V CDR1 and CDR2: MNHEY, SMNVEV (reference sequence). CDR3 length: 15 residues. The junction had 11 bases not matched to a gene; V was cut back by 6 bases and J by 6 bases.

In its sample, this clonotype was seen many times. This chain connects TRBV6-5 to TRBJ1-5; D is uncertain. This CDR3 has 16 amino acids. Germline CDR1 reads MNHEY; CDR2 reads SVGAGI. V dropped 3 bases and J dropped 1 base, with 13 bases sitting between them. CDR3 coding DNA: TGTGCCAGCAGTTATTTCGGCAAACAAAGCAATCAGCCCCAGCATTTT. It specifies CASSYFGKQSNQPQHF.

As to this clonotype: The junction and the germline gene differ at one end; a read error may be behind it. The chain has TRBV9 and TRBJ2-2; 9 nucleotides align to TRBD2. Germline CDR1 is SGDLS and CDR2 is YYNGEE. This CDR3 region has 16 residues. CDR3 nucleotide sequence: TGTGCCAGCAGCGTAACCAGCGGGAGGAACACCGGGGAGCTGTTTTTC. Translated, it gives CASSVTSGRNTGELFF.

This clonotype showed up many times. DNA for the CDR3: TGTGCCAGCAGCTGGAGACCCATATCCGAGCAGTACTTC. Translation: CASSWRPISEQYF. V usage is TRBV7-2 and J usage is TRBJ2-7; D unclear. The CDR3 covers 13 residues. Germline V gene lookup returns CDR1 SGHTA and CDR2 FQGNSA. V lost 4 bases, J lost 6 bases, and 13 bases lay in between.

This clonotype was recorded many times. The chain combines TRBV7-9 with TRBJ1-1, with D hard to call. The CDR3 consists of 17 residues. In germline, CDR1 is SEHNR, CDR2 FQNEAQ (reference sequence). Trimming removed 1 base at V and 1 base at J, with 16 bases between. Here the CDR3 DNA reads TGTGCCAGCAGCTTAGAGATAGTGGACCCAAGGAACACTGAAGCTTTCTTT. It codes for CASSLEIVDPRNTEAFF.

This clonotype has more than one count but fewer than ten. The chain employs TRBV7-3 and TRBJ2-5; D could derive from TRBD1 or TRBD2 (5 bases each). The length of the CDR3 is 14 residues. The ends were cut back, 4 bases at V and 3 bases at J, with 12 bases in the middle. The V gene's germline CDR1 is SGHTA and CDR2 FQGTGA. Here the CDR3 reads CASSSNGAEETQYF. CDR3 bases: TGTGCCAGCAGCTCAAACGGGGCTGAAGAGACCCAGTACTTC.

This clonotype occurred many times. This chain connects TRBV2 to TRBJ2-5; D is perhaps TRBD2 (6 bases). Germline CDR1 is SNHLY and CDR2 is FYNNEI. The CDR3 consists of 16 residues. V lost 2 bases and J lost 5, with 18 bases in between. DNA of the CDR3: TGTGCCAGCAGTGAACAGGGACTCCCCCCTTTGGAGACCCAGTACTTC. It encodes CASSEQGLPPLETQYF.

This clonotype was detected a few times. This chain uses TRBV29-1 with TRBJ2-5; D is uncertain. Trimming left V 4 bases short and J 1 base short, with 4 bases between. Per the germline V gene, CDR1 is SQVTM and CDR2 is ANQGSEA. The CDR3 is 11 amino acids. The CDR3 region is CSVGVQETQYF. In nucleotides, the CDR3 is TGCAGCGTTGGGGTCCAAGAGACCCAGTACTTC.

V is TRBV2 and J is TRBJ2-5; D is possibly TRBD1 (5 bases). V dropped 6 bases and J dropped 2 bases, with 16 bases sitting between them. From germline, CDR1 is SNHLY and CDR2 FYNNEI. This CDR3 comprises 15 residues. The CDR3 region is CASSRQQEIQETQYF. CDR3 coding DNA: TGTGCCAGCAGCCGTCAACAGGAAATACAAGAGACCCAGTACTTC.

This chain uses TRBV6-2 or TRBV6-3 with TRBJ1-2; D is uncertain. The CDR3 contains 13 residues. Trimming shortened V by 2 bases and J by 8 bases, and 12 bases separated the two germline ends. Germline V gene sequence: CDR1 MNHEY, CDR2 SVGEGT. The CDR3 region has the DNA TGTGCCAGCAGTTACGGGCCCAGGAGCGGCTACACCTTC. Amino acids: CASSYGPRSGYTF.

This clonotype was detected many times. This rearrangement joins TRBV7-9 to TRBJ2-7; D gene unclear. V lost 3 bases, J lost 3 bases, and 6 bases lay in between. The CDR3 has 12 amino acids. Germline-derived CDR1 and CDR2 are SEHNR and FQNEAQ (reference sequence). CDR3 sequence: CASSFVDYEQYF. In DNA, the CDR3 is TGTGCCAGCAGCTTTGTGGACTACGAGCAGTACTTC.

This clonotype has a handful of counts. The V call is TRBV6-5, the J call TRBJ2-1, with 12 bases aligning to TRBD2. Germline V gives CDR1 MNHEY, CDR2 SVGAGI. This CDR3 comprises 18 residues. The J segment lost 5 bases and the V segment lost 4 bases, leaving 12 bases of the junction unmatched. The DNA of the CDR3 is TGTGCCAGCAGTTTCAACCCCCCAGGACTAGCGGGACACAATGAGCAGTTCTTC. Translating it yields CASSFNPPGLAGHNEQFF.

This clonotype was recorded only once. The V gene is TRBV27, the J gene TRBJ2-3; 9 bases fit TRBD1. V was pared by 5 bases and J by 8 bases, with 5 bases of the junction left unmatched. This CDR3 is 13 amino acids long. From germline, CDR1 is MNHEY and CDR2 SMNVEV (reference sequence). CDR3 amino acids: CASSVTGGLTQYF. DNA for the CDR3: TGTGCCAGCAGTGTCACAGGGGGCCTTACGCAGTATTTT.

This clonotype was detected a few times. The chain carries TRBV10-3 and TRBJ2-5; TRBD1 agrees at 10 bases. J gave up 4 bases and V 6 bases, and 5 bases lay outside the gene matches. Germline lookup yields CDR1 ENHRY and CDR2 SYGVKD. This CDR3 spans 14 amino acids. CDR3 loop: CAIRRQGASETQYF. CDR3 bases: TGTGCCATCAGGCGACAGGGGGCATCAGAGACCCAGTACTTC.

This clonotype was picked up many times. This rearrangement joins TRBV5-5 to TRBJ1-6, with a weak D call TRBD1 (5 bases). Between the trimmed V and J ends, which lost 7 bases and 10 bases, there was a span of 15 bases. The CDR3 is 13 residues long. CDR1 and CDR2 (germline): SGHKS, YYEKEE (reference sequence). CDR3 residues: CASRYRIASPLHF. The CDR3 DNA reads TGTGCCAGCCGGTACAGGATCGCATCACCCCTCCACTTT.

The rearrangement joins TRBV11-3 to TRBJ1-5; 10 positions agree with TRBD1. CDR3 length: 17 residues. The ends lost 1 base at V and 4 bases at J; junction bases unmatched: 7. Germline V gene lookup returns CDR1 SGHNT and CDR2 YENEEA. CDR3 amino acids: CASSLVGTGVTNQPQHF. In nucleotides, the CDR3 is TGTGCCAGCAGCTTAGTTGGGACAGGGGTTACAAATCAGCCCCAGCATTTT.

This clonotype came up many times. The V and J genes are TRBV20-1 and TRBJ2-7; no clear D gene. V dropped 4 bases and J dropped 0 bases, with 10 bases sitting between them. Germline CDR1 reads DFQATT; CDR2 reads SNEGSKA (reference sequence). The CDR3 is made up of 13 amino acids. CDR3 DNA: TGCAGTGCTAAGGCGGAGAGCTCCTACGAGCAGTACTTC. It is translated as CSAKAESSYEQYF.

This clonotype was picked up a small number of times. This sequence joins TRBV20-1 and TRBJ2-2, with 7 nucleotides matching TRBD2. The CDR3 runs to 17 residues. V trimming: 4 bases; J trimming: 1 base; junction bases outside the gene matches: 12. Germline assignment: CDR1 DFQATT and CDR2 SNEGSKA (reference sequence). The CDR3 sequence: CSANTLAAGVNTGELFF. CDR3 in DNA: TGCAGTGCTAACACGCTTGCGGCGGGAGTGAACACCGGGGAGCTGTTTTTT.

The chain combines TRBV27 with TRBJ1-1, with D possibly matching TRBD1 (5 bases). This CDR3 spans 14 amino acids. V was clipped by 0 bases and J by 2 bases, with 7 bases between them. Germline CDR1 MNHEY, CDR2 SMNVEV (reference sequence). The CDR3 reads CASSLSGQNTEAFF. DNA of the CDR3: TGTGCCAGCAGTTTATCCGGACAAAACACTGAAGCTTTCTTT.

This clonotype came up once. The chain carries TRBV7-9 and TRBJ1-3; TRBD1 is a possible D gene (5 bases). V was shortened by 5 bases and J by 2 bases, with 7 bases between the two germline ends. The CDR3 length is 13 residues. The germline CDR1 and CDR2 sequences are SEHNR and FQNEAQ (reference sequence). CDR3 coding DNA: TGTGCCAGCAGCCGGGACCCTGGAAACACCATATATTTT. Protein: CASSRDPGNTIYF.